This T cell receptor (beta chain) was documented in a study of blood T cell repertoires in COVID-19. Generated by immunoSEQ multiplex PCR, the TCRdb table keeps only in-frame clones and is missing some. The sample holds approximately 240,000 clones, 79% seen once. The CDR3 is 15 residues long. Trimming cost V 3 bases and J 7 bases; bases outside gene matches: 10. Germline V gene data show CDR1 as DFQATT and CDR2 as SNEGSKA (reference sequence). The clonotype was recovered from a woman aged 35 to 49 with active or convalescent COVID-19. J is TRBJ2-1 and V is TRBV20-1; 9 positions agree with TRBD2. The material sequenced was peripheral blood. The CDR3 bases are TGCAGTGCTAGTGGACGGCGGGGGGGCCAGAATGAGCAGTTCTTC. Translation gives CSASGRRGGQNEQFF.